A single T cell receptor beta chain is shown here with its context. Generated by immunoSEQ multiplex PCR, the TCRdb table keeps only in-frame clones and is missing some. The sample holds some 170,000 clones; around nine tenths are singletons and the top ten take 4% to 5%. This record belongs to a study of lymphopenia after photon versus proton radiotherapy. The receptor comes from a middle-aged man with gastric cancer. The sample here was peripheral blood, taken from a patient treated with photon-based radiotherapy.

CDR3 in DNA: TGTGCCAGCACTCTCGGACAGGTTACCTACGAGCAGTACTTC. This translates into CASTLGQVTYEQYF. V is TRBV6-1 and J is TRBJ2-7; 7 bases are a match to TRBD1. Germline trimming cut 7 bases from V and 2 bases from J; bases unmatched to any gene: 8. The germline V gene has CDR1 MNHNS and CDR2 SASEGT. CDR3 length: 14 amino acids.